This TCR beta chain was retrieved from a study of T cell responses to AZD1222 COVID-19 vaccine. Study-level points and caveats: White British ancestry dominated among donors, who included more females, and clonal diversity was possibly underestimated. Repertoire sampling happened only post peak T cell response. The span of vaccine-associated CD4 TCRs extended across spike, with dominance at 160-218 and 743-854. Only five to seven AZD1222 recipients were seropositive at baseline.

The protocol was immunoSEQ multiplex PCR, while the TCRdb copy is restricted to in-frame clones and leaves out a portion. The data show 150,000 to 200,000 clones, with around nine tenths seen just once and less than 3% held by the top ten. This clone was counted a few times. Its matching antigen is unknown. The germline CDR1 and CDR2 sequences are SEHNR and FQNEAQ (reference sequence). V lost 0 bases, J lost 3 bases, and 15 bases lay in between. CDR3 size: 17 residues. The receptor was derived from an adult in good health. Source: peripheral blood, taken on day 0 of AZD1222 vaccination. V usage is TRBV7-9 and J usage is TRBJ2-1; D possibly corresponds to TRBD1 (6 bases). The CDR3 DNA reads TGTGCCAGCAGCTTAGCGCAAGGGGGATCAATCTACAATGAGCAGTTCTTC. Its protein is CASSLAQGGSIYNEQFF.